One and the same sample provided the 24 T cell receptor beta chains below, sequenced in a study of blood T cell repertoires in COVID-19. Libraries were prepared by immunoSEQ multiplex PCR; TCRdb keeps only in-frame clonotypes and omits some of them. The data contain some 50,000 clones, approximately 83% of them singletons. Sequences were obtained from peripheral blood. The receptors stem from a human donor in a cohort sampled during active COVID-19. The donor label of this sample is uncertain.

This chain uses TRBV7-9 with TRBJ2-7; D is possibly TRBD2 (5 bases). V dropped 5 bases and J dropped 6 bases, with 8 bases sitting between them. The CDR3 is 11 residues long. The germline V gene encodes CDR1 SEHNR and CDR2 FQNEAQ (reference sequence). The CDR3, as DNA: TGTGCCAGCAGCCGGACTTCCGAGCAGTACTTC. Protein product: CASSRTSEQYF.

The chain carries TRBV7-9 and TRBJ1-1, with 12 bases aligning to TRBD1. The CDR3 extends over 16 amino acids. The germline CDR1 and CDR2 sequences are SEHNR and FQNEAQ (reference sequence). Germline trimming cut 3 bases from V and 5 bases from J; bases unmatched to any gene: 7. The CDR3 protein is CASSLGQGARGTEAFF. CDR3 coding DNA: TGTGCCAGCAGCTTGGGACAGGGGGCGCGGGGAACTGAAGCTTTCTTT. Filled out from reference TRBV7-9 and TRBJ1-1, the complete variable domain reads DTGVSQNPRHKITKRGQNVTFRCDPISEHNRLYWYRQTLGQGPEFLTYFQNEAQLEKSRLLSDRFSAERPKGSFSTLEIQRTEQGDSAMYLCASSLGQGARGTEAFFGQGTRLTVV.

This clone was picked up one time. The rearrangement joins TRBV6-6 to TRBJ1-2, with 7 bases identical to TRBD1. Germline CDR1 and CDR2: MNHNY and SVGAGI (reference sequence). With V trimmed by 2 bases and J by 5 bases, 11 bases remained unmatched. This CDR3 has 16 residues. In DNA form, the CDR3 reads TGTGCCAGCAGTTACGCAATAGGGGGCGGGGATTATGGCTACACCTTC. Its protein product is CASSYAIGGGDYGYTF.

The chain couples TRBV7-2 to TRBJ2-7, with a possible D match to TRBD1 (5 bases). V shed 3 bases and J shed 4 bases, with 10 bases lying between them. The CDR3 sequence is 13 residues long. Germline values: CDR1 SGHTA, CDR2 FQGNSA. DNA for the CDR3: TGTGCCAGCAGCTTCCCAGGGCCATACGAGCAGTACTTC. It translates to CASSFPGPYEQYF.

This chain links TRBV9 with TRBJ1-2; 7 positions agree with TRBD1. This CDR3 has 15 residues. From germline, CDR1 is SGDLS and CDR2 YYNGEE. Trimming at V came to 4 bases and at J to 8 bases, leaving 14 bases not matched to a gene. The CDR3 sequence is CASSLRTGWTGGYTF. CDR3 in DNA: TGTGCCAGCAGCTTGCGGACAGGTTGGACTGGGGGCTACACCTTC.

J is TRBJ2-2 and V is TRBV15; no definite D call. The CDR3 consists of 14 residues. V was shortened by 0 bases and J by 2 bases, with 4 bases between the two germline ends. CDR1 LNHNV and CDR2 YYDKDF come from the germline V gene (reference sequence). The CDR3 bases are TGTGCCACCAGCAGAGACCCAAACACCGGGGAGCTGTTTTTT. Amino acids: CATSRDPNTGELFF.

This clone was counted once. The J gene is TRBJ1-6, the V gene TRBV10-3, with D perhaps matching TRBD1 (5 bases). Looked up from germline, CDR1 is ENHRY and CDR2 is SYGVKD. The CDR3 length is 15 residues. The ends were cut back, 3 bases at V and 8 bases at J, with 14 bases in the middle. CDR3 nucleotides: TGTGCCATCAGTGACCCGGGGGGAGGGGATTCACCCCTCCACTTT. Residues: CAISDPGGGDSPLHF.

In nucleotides, the CDR3 is TGTGCCTGGAATGACAACAACTATGGCTACACCTTC. Translation gives CAWNDNNYGYTF. The chain is built from TRBV30 and TRBJ1-2; D remains ambiguous. The CDR3 loop spans 12 amino acids. The germline V and J ends were trimmed by 4 bases and 2 bases, with 8 bases remaining between them. The germline gives CDR1 GTSNPN, CDR2 SVGIG (reference sequence).

V and J are TRBV18 and TRBJ2-3; unclear D gene. With 5 bases removed from V and 4 bases from J, the gap between germline ends came to 13 bases. This CDR3 has 14 residues. Per germline, CDR1 KGHSH and CDR2 LQKENI. CDR3 residues: CASSLHALADTQYF. CDR3 in DNA: TGTGCCAGCTCATTACATGCCCTCGCAGATACGCAGTATTTT.

This chain connects TRBV5-6 to TRBJ2-3, with 7 bases lining up with TRBD2. This CDR3 comprises 13 residues. V lost 6 bases, J lost 1 base, and 2 bases stayed unmatched. CDR1 and CDR2 from the germline V gene are SGHDT and YYEEEE. In nucleotides, the CDR3 is TGTGCCAGCATCCGGGGGGGCACAGATACGCAGTATTTT. The encoded protein is CASIRGGTDTQYF.

The chain is built from TRBV29-1 and TRBJ2-7; TRBD2 is a possible D gene (5 bases). The CDR3 length is 12 residues. Germline CDR1 SQVTM, CDR2 ANQGSEA. Trimming stripped 4 bases from V and 0 bases from J, with 7 bases between. CDR3 nucleotide sequence: TGCAGCGTTGGAGGGAGCTCCTACGAGCAGTACTTC. Protein: CSVGGSSYEQYF.

The rearrangement uses TRBV4-2 and TRBJ2-1; tentative D call: TRBD2 (7 bases). Trimming took off 4 bases at V and 5 bases at J, with 15 bases between the two ends. The CDR3 runs 15 residues. The germline V gene encodes CDR1 LGHNA and CDR2 YNFKEQ. As DNA, the CDR3 is TGTGCCAGCAGCCTGGGGGGCCTAGCGGACAATGAGCAGTTCTTC. Translation gives CASSLGGLADNEQFF.

This clone was observed a single time. This chain connects TRBV28 to TRBJ1-2; possibly TRBD1 for D (5 bases). Germline CDR1 MDHEN, CDR2 SYDVKM. The CDR3 contains 14 residues. Trimming left V 3 bases short and J 2 bases short, with 10 bases between. CDR3 sequence reads: CASSLFQGNYGYTF. CDR3 DNA sequence: TGTGCCAGCAGTTTGTTTCAGGGAAACTATGGCTACACCTTC.

The V gene is TRBV19, the J gene TRBJ2-2; D may be TRBD1 (6 bases). The V gene lost 3 bases and the J gene lost 1 base, with 9 bases spanning the gap. Germline loops: CDR1 LNHDA, CDR2 SQIVND (reference sequence). The CDR3 is 15 residues long. The chain's CDR3 is CASSIRGQNTGELFF. The CDR3 DNA reads as TGTGCCAGTAGTATTAGGGGACAGAACACCGGGGAGCTGTTTTTT.

The V gene is TRBV24-1, the J gene TRBJ2-4; 12 bases align to TRBD1. Trimming cost V 4 bases and J 0 bases; bases outside gene matches: 3. CDR1 is KGHDR and CDR2 is SFDVKD in the germline V gene. The CDR3 runs 17 residues. CDR3 sequence (DNA): TGTGCCACCAGTGAGGGGACAGGGGGCGCAGCCAAAAACATTCAGTACTTC. Its translation is CATSEGTGGAAKNIQYF.

Written as DNA, the CDR3 is TGTGCCAGCAGCGCGGTCGCCAGCTCCTATAATTCACCCCTCCACTTT. This sequence encodes CASSAVASSYNSPLHF. The chain carries TRBV21-1 and TRBJ1-6. TRBV21-1 corresponds to a pseudogene. This CDR3 is 16 amino acids long.

This rearrangement joins TRBV5-4 to TRBJ2-7; a possible D gene is TRBD2 (7 bases). The CDR3 is made up of 16 amino acids. Germline lookup yields CDR1 SGHNT and CDR2 YYREEE (reference sequence). V gave up 1 base and J gave up 3 bases, with 17 bases separating them. The CDR3 nucleotides are TGTGCCAGCAGCTTGAGCGCGGGGGCTCTGATCTACGAGCAGTACTTC. Amino acids: CASSLSAGALIYEQYF.

The J gene is TRBJ1-1, the V gene TRBV29-1; 9 nucleotides agree with TRBD1. This CDR3 spans 15 amino acids. V gave up 1 base and J gave up 2 bases; unmatched junction bases: 5. Germline CDR1 SQVTM, CDR2 ANQGSEA. This chain's CDR3 is CSVEAHRGLNTEAFF. Here the CDR3 DNA reads TGCAGCGTTGAAGCCCACAGGGGGCTAAACACTGAAGCTTTCTTT. Full variable domain (remainder filled in from reference TRBV29-1 and TRBJ1-1): SAVISQKPSRDICQRGTSLTIQCQVDSQVTMMFWYRQQPGQSLTLIATANQGSEATYESGFVIDKFPISRPNLTFSTLTVSNMSPEDSSIYLCSVEAHRGLNTEAFFGQGTRLTVV.

The chain has TRBV7-6 and TRBJ2-5; D gene unclear. This CDR3 contains 11 residues. Looked up from germline, CDR1 is SGHVS and CDR2 is FNYEAQ. The ends were cut back, 5 bases at V and 4 bases at J, with 5 bases in the middle. This CDR3 is CASSTGETQYF. CDR3 coding DNA: TGTGCCAGCAGCACCGGAGAGACCCAGTACTTC.

This chain uses TRBV5-4 with TRBJ1-6; 9 nucleotides agree with TRBD1. V gave up 3 bases and J gave up 7 bases; unmatched junction bases: 5. This CDR3 contains 15 residues. CDR1 is SGHNT and CDR2 is YYREEE in the germline V gene (reference sequence). DNA for the CDR3: TGTGCCAGCAGCTGGACAGGGGCCCAAAATTCACCCCTCCACTTT. Translating gives CASSWTGAQNSPLHF.

Turning to this clone: The identical CDR3 is also encoded by other nucleotide sequences in the sample. The CDR3 loop is CASSDRGQGYGYTF. The CDR3, as DNA: TGTGCCAGTAGTGATCGGGGACAGGGATATGGCTACACCTTC. The gene calls are TRBV19 and TRBJ1-2; 9 bases match TRBD1. Trimming cost V 5 bases and J 5 bases; bases outside gene matches: 6. The germline V gene encodes CDR1 LNHDA and CDR2 SQIVND (reference sequence). This CDR3 is built from 14 residues.

This clone was counted a single time. The chain combines TRBV6-5 with TRBJ1-4, with D perhaps matching TRBD1 (5 bases). V gave up 2 bases and J gave up 0 bases, with 10 bases separating them. This CDR3 contains 16 residues. Germline V lookup: CDR1 MNHEY, CDR2 SVGAGI. CDR3 sequence (DNA): TGTGCCAGCAGTTACGGGGGACTCACAACTAATGAAAAACTGTTTTTT. Protein: CASSYGGLTTNEKLFF.

The rearrangement uses TRBV5-1 and TRBJ2-7; a possible D gene is TRBD2 (5 bases). V was trimmed by 1 base and J by 0 bases, leaving 8 bases between them. This CDR3 is built from 14 residues. Germline V gene sequence: CDR1 SGHRS, CDR2 YFSETQ. The CDR3 nucleotides read TGCGCCAGCAGCTTGTCGGGGAACTCCTACGAGCAGTACTTC. Residues: CASSLSGNSYEQYF.

The rearrangement joins TRBV6-1 to TRBJ2-7; 10 bases map to TRBD2. J gave up 2 bases and V 2 bases, and 3 bases lay outside the gene matches. CDR1 is MNHNS, CDR2 SASEGT, per germline. This CDR3 is built from 15 residues. The chain's CDR3 is CASSELAGAPYEQYF. The CDR3 region has the DNA TGTGCCAGCAGTGAACTAGCGGGGGCCCCCTACGAGCAGTACTTC.